The 5 T cell receptor beta chains reported below all come from one sample, sequenced in a study of response to subunit inactivated influenza vaccine. TCRdb called the RT-PCR reads again in MiXCR, with one record for every CDR3 protein. The sample yields 600,000 to 850,000 distinct CDR3 sequences, roughly 15% seen once. The sequencing here drew on PBMCs from blood, taken approximately 15 days before vaccination. The receptors here all came from a man in his fifties who received an inactivated influenza vaccine.

This clonotype showed up many times. This chain joins TRBV28 and TRBJ2-5; the match to TRBD1 covers 7 bases. V lost 2 bases, J lost 2 bases, and 5 bases stayed unmatched. The CDR3 totals 15 residues. In germline, CDR1 is MDHEN, CDR2 SYDVKM. The CDR3 nucleotides read TGTGCCAGCAGTTTAATCGGCAGGGGGCAAGAGACCCAGTACTTC. This gives the protein CASSLIGRGQETQYF.

The chain joins TRBV7-2 to TRBJ2-3, with 10 bases lining up with TRBD1. V was clipped by 4 bases and J by 6 bases; unmatched bases: 7. Germline V gene sequence: CDR1 SGHTA, CDR2 FQGNSA. CDR3 length equals 15 residues. As DNA, the CDR3 is TGTGCCAGCAGCTCTGGGGACAGGGGTGTTGATACGCAGTATTTT. Its protein product is CASSSGDRGVDTQYF.

The CDR3, as DNA: TGTGCCACCAGTGGGCAGGGAAGGGAGACCCAGTACTTC. It specifies CATSGQGRETQYF. The V gene is TRBV24-1, the J gene TRBJ2-5; TRBD1 is a possible D gene (5 bases). Germline loops: CDR1 KGHDR, CDR2 SFDVKD. V lost 5 bases and J lost 5, with 11 bases in between. The CDR3 consists of 13 residues.

The chain employs TRBV5-5 and TRBJ2-2; possible D gene TRBD2, 7 bases. There are 15 residues in the CDR3. The germline V gene encodes CDR1 SGHKS and CDR2 YYEKEE (reference sequence). The germline V and J ends were trimmed by 0 bases and 7 bases, with 13 bases remaining between them. The CDR3 spells CASSLDAGAGGELFF. The CDR3 region has the DNA TGTGCCAGCAGCTTGGATGCGGGGGCTGGCGGGGAGCTGTTTTTT.

For the CDR3, the DNA is TGTGCCAGCACCACACAGGGCTCCTACGAGCAGTACTTC. It translates to CASTTQGSYEQYF. The chain links TRBV28 to TRBJ2-7, with D maybe TRBD1 (6 bases). The length of the CDR3 is 13 residues. V was shortened by 7 bases and J by 0 bases, with 10 bases between the two germline ends. Germline V gene data show CDR1 as MDHEN and CDR2 as SYDVKM.